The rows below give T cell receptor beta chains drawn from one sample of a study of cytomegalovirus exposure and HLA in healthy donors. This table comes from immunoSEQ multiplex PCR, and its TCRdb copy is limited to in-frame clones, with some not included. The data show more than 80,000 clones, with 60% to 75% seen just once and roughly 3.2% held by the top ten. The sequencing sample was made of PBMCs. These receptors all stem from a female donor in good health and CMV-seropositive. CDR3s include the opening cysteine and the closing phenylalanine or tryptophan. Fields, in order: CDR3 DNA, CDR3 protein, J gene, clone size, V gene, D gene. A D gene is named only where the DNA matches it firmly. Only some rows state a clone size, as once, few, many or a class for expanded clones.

TGCGCCAGCAGCCAACACGGTACTAATGAAAAACTGTTTTTT,CASSQHGTNEKLFF,TRBJ1-4,-,TRBV4-1,-
TGCGCCAGCAACTCCGGGACAGCAAGTGAAGCTTTCTTT,CASNSGTASEAFF,TRBJ1-1,few,TRBV10-2,TRBD1
TGCGCCAGCAGCCAAGCGAGAGAGGTATGGGGCGATGAGCAGTTCTTC,CASSQAREVWGDEQFF,TRBJ2-1,-,TRBV4-3,-
TGTGCCAGTACTGGCGGGTCCTCTTTACCGCCCCAGCATTTT,CASTGGSSLPPQHF,TRBJ1-5,few,TRBV19,-
TGCGCCAGCAGCTTGAGGGGCGCGGGAGCAACAGATACGCAGTATTTT,CASSLRGAGATDTQYF,TRBJ2-3,-,TRBV5-1,TRBD2
TGTGCCATCGGGGGGTTCGGAGGCGGGGAGCTGTTTTTT,CAIGGFGGGELFF,TRBJ2-2,few,TRBV28,TRBD2
TGTGCCAGCAGCTTAACCCGGGGGACTGAAGCTTTCTTT,CASSLTRGTEAFF,TRBJ1-1,-,TRBV7-2,-
TGTGCCAGCAGCTTAATCCCGGGAGGGAGCACAGATACGCAGTATTTT,CASSLIPGGSTDTQYF,TRBJ2-3,once,TRBV11-2,TRBD2
TGCGCCAGCAGTCTGACTAGCGGAGACTACAATGAGCAGTTCTTC,CASSLTSGDYNEQFF,TRBJ2-1,-,TRBV5-1,TRBD2
TGTGCCACCAGCAGAGGTCAGGTCGGATCCTACGAGCAGTACTTC,CATSRGQVGSYEQYF,TRBJ2-7,-,TRBV15,-
TGTGCCAGCAGTTTCGGTTTCAATGAGCAGTTCTTC,CASSFGFNEQFF,TRBJ2-1,-,TRBV27,-
TGTGCCAGCAGTTCGGGGTATAGCAATCAGCCCCAGCATTTT,CASSSGYSNQPQHF,TRBJ1-5,-,TRBV28,-
TGTGCCAGCAGCGCGGGACTAGCGGCCTCCGACGAGCAGTACTTC,CASSAGLAASDEQYF,TRBJ2-7,-,TRBV7-6,TRBD2
TGTGCCAGCAGAGCGGGAGTAGGTTACAATGAGCAGTTCTTC,CASRAGVGYNEQFF,TRBJ2-1,few,TRBV5-6,TRBD2
TGTGCCAGCAGCCTGACAGGGACCCCTGAAGCTTTCTTT,CASSLTGTPEAFF,TRBJ1-1,few,TRBV11-2,TRBD1
TGTGCCAGCAGTTTAGATAGCTCGCTTAATGAAAAACTGTTTTTT,CASSLDSSLNEKLFF,TRBJ1-4,few,TRBV28,-
TGTGCCAGCAGGGGTGGGATCACTCGGGGGCCCCAGCATTTT,CASRGGITRGPQHF,TRBJ1-5,-,TRBV5-5,-
TGTGCCAGCAGTGATCGGGGGGACACCGGGGAGCTGTTTTTT,CASSDRGDTGELFF,TRBJ2-2,-,TRBV25-1,TRBD2
TGTGCCAGCAGTTATGGTAGCGTCCCTCGGGACAATGAGCAGTTCTTC,CASSYGSVPRDNEQFF,TRBJ2-1,-,TRBV6-5,-
TGTGCCAGTAATCTCAAAAGGGACAGGTTGGGCTACACCTTC,CASNLKRDRLGYTF,TRBJ1-2,-,TRBV19,TRBD1
TGCGCCAGCAGCTTTCCCCAAGGGAGCTCCTACGAGCAGTACTTC,CASSFPQGSSYEQYF,TRBJ2-7,-,TRBV5-1,-
TGTGCCAGCAGCTTAGTAACAGGGGATGGCTACACCTTC,CASSLVTGDGYTF,TRBJ1-2,-,TRBV7-2,TRBD1
TGTGCCAGCAGCCCAGGGGGTGTGAGAGCGGGTCAAAAACTGTTTTTT,CASSPGGVRAGQKLFF,TRBJ1-4,-,TRBV5-4,TRBD1
TGCAGCGTTGAAGGAGAGGAGGGACTGAGCGGGAGAAATGAGCAGTTCTTC,CSVEGEEGLSGRNEQFF,TRBJ2-1,-,TRBV29-1,TRBD2
TGTGCCAGCAGCTCCTTCCGGGGTTTGGGGGGCTACACCTTC,CASSSFRGLGGYTF,TRBJ1-2,-,TRBV11-2,-
TGTGCCAGCAGTGACTCCATGATTAGCGGGGGCAATGAGCAGTTCTTC,CASSDSMISGGNEQFF,TRBJ2-1,-,TRBV6-4,TRBD2
TGTGCCAGCAGCTTAGCTCAGGGGGCGTACGAGCAGTACTTC,CASSLAQGAYEQYF,TRBJ2-7,-,TRBV11-2,TRBD1
TGTGCCAGCAGTTTCACATCGACAGGGACCTATGGCTACACCTTC,CASSFTSTGTYGYTF,TRBJ1-2,-,TRBV28,TRBD1
TGTGCCAGCAGCTTAGTCGGGGGGACGGACTCCTATGGCTACACCTTC,CASSLVGGTDSYGYTF,TRBJ1-2,few,TRBV13,-
TGTGCCAGCAGTCTACGGGCAGGACAGGGGAACTACGAGCAGTACTTC,CASSLRAGQGNYEQYF,TRBJ2-7,-,TRBV11-2,TRBD1
TGTGCCAGCAGTGGGGGCCGGGAGCAGTACTTC,CASSGGREQYF,TRBJ2-7,-,TRBV2,-
TGTGCCAGCAGGCAGGGGCGGGCGGGTCAGCCCCAGCATTTT,CASRQGRAGQPQHF,TRBJ1-5,-,TRBV6-5,-
TGCGCCAGCAGCTTGGCCGAGCGCACTGAAGCTTTCTTT,CASSLAERTEAFF,TRBJ1-1,few,TRBV5-1,-